This TCR beta chain was captured in a study of blood T cells in healthy people across ages (dated by TCRdb to the mid-2010s). Study-level background: In model experiments, template switching captured about one uniquely barcoded TCR beta cDNA molecule for every two T cells. Using deep sequencing normalized with unique cDNA molecular identifiers, the study measured how TCR beta repertoire diversity changes with age. The study analyzed two additional independent replicas of 1 million unique cDNA reads from the same blood draw for two donors, one aged 18 to 29 and one aged 80 or older. Donors of different ages were randomly distributed across sequencing lanes to avoid experimental bias. The donors were divided into four age groups: young (average about 15 years), middle-aged (roughly 40), aged (about 60) and long-lived (roughly 82). Results the study describes overall, beyond this receptor: Estimates of total diversity based on one million sequenced T cells were regarded as lower bounds and as underestimates. Observed TCR beta diversity correlated strongly with the percentage of naive T cells measured by flow cytometry. Because profiling used bulk unsorted PBMCs, naive and antigen-experienced compartments could not be compared conclusively. As age increased, observed TCR beta diversity per million T cells dropped in a roughly linear way, and a significant reduction was already evident by age 40. Compared with the aged group, the long-lived group had more naive CD4+ T cells, fewer expanded clones and increased TCR diversity, suggesting age selection. Because the CMV infection status of the donors was unknown, age-related changes in expanded clonotypes may potentially have been confounded.

The approximately 39 donors, aged roughly 6 to 95 years, were systemically healthy Caucasian individuals from Russia. Each donor gave 9.5 to 10 milliliters of peripheral blood, drawn into EDTA-treated Vacutainer tubes. Ficoll-Paque density-gradient centrifugation was used to isolate PBMCs, with at least 6 million obtained per sample. Trizol reagent was used to extract total RNA from PBMCs, with at least 6 micrograms per sample. For every donor, an aliquot of PBMCs went through flow cytometry to measure the percentages of naive CD45RAhigh/CD27high T cells. This clonotype was seen a few times. Its antigen is currently not known. No clone much larger than this one lies a single base away; base qualities are absent. The library was built by means of 5' RACE. Reads for this sample came from an Illumina HiSeq 2500. A second PCR of about 6 to 11 cycles was performed with a sample-barcoded 5' primer and a J-beta primer mix. Each TCR beta cDNA molecule received a unique molecular identifier from a template-switch 5' adaptor carrying 12 random nucleotides. At least 2.5 million CDR3-containing paired-end reads were obtained from each sample. First-strand cDNA synthesis was performed from all RNA using the Mint cDNA synthesis kit, with priming by a TRBC-specific oligonucleotide. Following uracil-DNA glycosylase treatment, all cDNA underwent a first 18-cycle PCR with the universal primers M1SS and BC2_uni_R. The published analysis was carried out like this. For normalization, 1 million high-quality reads were randomly selected from each sample, with every read carrying a distinct molecular identifier. Reads sharing molecular identifiers were discarded rather than binned into consensus sequences. MiTCR, with a Q25 quality threshold and the strictest error-elimination algorithm, was used for CDR3 identification, clonotype clustering and error correction. A nonparametric unseen species model with Euler transformation was used to estimate a lower bound on total TCR beta diversity. TCRdb's own reprocessing of the public reads used fastp at Q25 and MiXCR and kept productive beta chains. Rows with a matching CDR3 protein are joined into one entry that keeps the most common DNA and genes. The V and J calls and clone size come from TCRdb's table, not from the authors' own analysis. The sample contains around 870,000 distinct CDR3 sequences, 29% of them found a single time. The top ten clones comprise around 16% of the sample.

Counted from cysteine to phenylalanine, this CDR3 has 15 amino acids. The CDR3 DNA has 45 bases and is translated from base 1. Trimming at the junction amounts to 7 bases on V and 8 bases on J, and the germline ends lie 18 bases apart. Looking up the germline V gene yields CDR1 MNHEY and CDR2 SVGAGI. This TCR came from a woman older than 75 in good health. Recombination joined TRBV6-5 with TRBJ1-6; the D gene is perhaps TRBD1, on 5 matching bases. Sequencing was performed on blood. The DNA sequence is TGTGCCAGCACCCTGGGACGCCTGAGGGATTCACCCCTCCACTTT. Its product reads: CASTLGRLRDSPLHF.